A single TCR beta chain is shown here with its context. Its antigen is as yet unknown. The data were taken from a study of chemoradiotherapy in HPV16-positive cancers. Whole-study context: Candidate HPV-specific clones and shared TCR motifs came from two HPV16-positive patients.

Assay used: immunoSEQ multiplex PCR; TCRdb lists only in-frame clones, some missing. The data contain 25,000 to 30,000 clones, just over 90% of them singletons. General study results and limits: For HPV16-positive patients, expanding HPV-responsive T cells associated with longer recurrence-free survival.

The germline V gene has CDR1 LNHDA and CDR2 SQIVND (reference sequence). This CDR3 is built from 12 residues. V dropped 9 bases and J dropped 1 base, with 6 bases sitting between them. The sequences come from blood, collected from a patient who underwent chemoradiotherapy. This clonotype was sampled from a human donor with HPV-associated anogenital cancer. The chain couples TRBV19 to TRBJ1-4; perhaps TRBD1 as D (5 bases). This CDR3 is CASRETNEKLFF. The CDR3 bases are TGTGCCAGCAGGGAAACTAATGAAAAACTGTTTTTT.